This entry lists 26 T cell receptor beta chains sequenced from one sample in a study of cytomegalovirus exposure and HLA in healthy donors. The PCR had 60 Vbeta and 13 Jbeta primers. Clones were sequenced by immunoSEQ multiplex PCR, and TCRdb holds only the in-frame ones, with some missing. The sample has about 120,000 clones, roughly 70% seen once. What was sequenced was PBMCs. The receptors were sampled from a woman younger than 35 in good health and CMV-seronegative.

The chain carries TRBV30 and TRBJ1-4; 8 bases are a match to TRBD1. The CDR3 is 15 amino acids. V dropped 3 bases and J dropped 7; count of bases not matched to a gene: 10. Germline loops: CDR1 GTSNPN, CDR2 SVGIG (reference sequence). The CDR3 loop is CAWRNPGTGREKLFF. DNA of the CDR3: TGTGCCTGGAGAAACCCCGGGACAGGTCGTGAAAAACTGTTTTTT.

This clone was observed a handful of times. The V and J genes are TRBV5-8 and TRBJ1-1; D is possibly TRBD1 (5 bases). The CDR3 has 15 residues. Germline V CDR1 and CDR2: SGHTS, YDEGEE. Trimming cost V 2 bases and J 3 bases, with 14 bases left between them. CDR3 in DNA: TGTGCCAGCAGCTTTGGGGCAGGATCATACACTGAAGCTTTCTTT. As protein: CASSFGAGSYTEAFF.

CDR3 sequence: CASSASPGLGGDTIYF. The CDR3 DNA sequence: TGTGCCAGCAGTGCCAGCCCCGGACTGGGCGGAGACACCATATATTTT. The chain carries TRBV25-1 and TRBJ1-3; D ambiguous. This CDR3 comprises 16 residues. Germline loops: CDR1 MGHDK, CDR2 SYGVNS. Trimming left V 4 bases short and J 8 bases short, with 21 bases between.

The genes are TRBV4-1 and TRBJ2-1; weak D call: TRBD1 (5 bases). V lost 3 bases to trimming and J lost 8 bases, with 14 bases between them. The CDR3 covers 14 residues. Germline V gene data show CDR1 as MGHRA and CDR2 as YSYEKL. CDR3 sequence: CASSQEPGYDEQFF. CDR3 DNA: TGCGCCAGCAGCCAGGAACCAGGGTACGATGAGCAGTTCTTC.

The table lists this clone with a few counts. The rearrangement joins TRBV5-1 to TRBJ1-1; a weak D match, TRBD1 (6 bases). Between the trimmed V and J ends, which lost 6 bases and 1 base, there was a span of 10 bases. CDR1 and CDR2 from the germline V gene are SGHRS and YFSETQ. This CDR3 has 13 amino acids. CDR3 loop: CASKQTGNTEAFF. Here the CDR3 DNA reads TGCGCCAGCAAGCAGACAGGGAACACTGAAGCTTTCTTT.

This clone was seen a few times. The chain couples TRBV5-6 to TRBJ1-2, with 10 bases identical to TRBD1. V was pared by 0 bases and J by 3 bases, with 5 bases of the junction left unmatched. CDR1 and CDR2 from the germline V gene are SGHDT and YYEEEE. The CDR3 covers 16 residues. CDR3 nucleotide sequence: TGTGCCAGCAGCTTGGTTCGGGACAGGGGCCACTATGGCTACACCTTC. Its translation: CASSLVRDRGHYGYTF. The entire variable domain, with the rest obtained from reference TRBV5-6 and TRBJ1-2, is as follows: DAGVTQSPTHLIKTRGQQVTLRCSPKSGHDTVSWYQQALGQGPQFIFQYYEEEERQRGNFPDRFSGHQFPNYSSELNVNALLLGDSALYLCASSLVRDRGHYGYTFGSGTRLTVV.

V gene TRBV28 combines with J gene TRBJ1-1; D perhaps matches TRBD1 (5 bases). The CDR3 has 12 residues. Germline CDR1 MDHEN, CDR2 SYDVKM. The ends were cut back, 3 bases at V and 6 bases at J, with 8 bases in the middle. The DNA for the CDR3 is TGTGCCAGCAGTTTTAGGGGATCTGAAGCTTTCTTT. It encodes CASSFRGSEAFF. Based on the CDR3 plus reference TRBV28 and TRBJ1-1, the full variable domain is DVKVTQSSRYLVKRTGEKVFLECVQDMDHENMFWYRQDPGLGLRLIYFSYDVKMKEKGDIPEGYSVSREKKERFSLILESASTNQTSMYLCASSFRGSEAFFGQGTRLTVV.

There are a few counts of this clone. The chain is built from TRBV14 and TRBJ1-1; no reliable D call. Trimming took 1 base from V and 5 from J, leaving 11 bases between them. The CDR3 length is 14 residues. The germline V gene has CDR1 SGHDN and CDR2 FVKESK. For the CDR3, the DNA is TGTGCCAGCAGCCAAGCCCGGGGAGGGACTGAAGCTTTCTTT. Translation: CASSQARGGTEAFF.

This clone has more than one count but fewer than ten. The chain carries TRBV5-1 and TRBJ2-7, with TRBD2 identical over 14 bases. This CDR3 spans 18 amino acids. Losses at the gene ends were 4 bases for V and 6 bases for J; bases not matched to a gene: 15. Per germline, CDR1 SGHRS and CDR2 YFSETQ. DNA of the CDR3: TGCGCCAGCAGCCGAACCGATCCTGGACTAGCGGGGGGCACCGAGCAGTACTTC. This gives the protein CASSRTDPGLAGGTEQYF. Supplemented by reference TRBV5-1 and TRBJ2-7, the full variable domain reads KAGVTQTPRYLIKTRGQQVTLSCSPISGHRSVSWYQQTPGQGLQFLFEYFSETQRNKGNFPGRFSGRQFSNSRSEMNVSTLELGDSALYLCASSRTDPGLAGGTEQYFGPGTRLTVT.

This rearrangement joins TRBV6-1 to TRBJ2-5; D possibly corresponds to TRBD1 (5 bases). Deletions cut 7 bases from V and 5 bases from J, with 17 bases between. The V gene's germline CDR1 is MNHNS and CDR2 SASEGT. The CDR3 has 14 residues. In nucleotides, the CDR3 is TGTGCCAGCATCGCACAGGCCTTAGAGGAGACCCAGTACTTC. It translates to CASIAQALEETQYF.

This chain connects TRBV27 to TRBJ1-2, with no clear D. V was trimmed by 3 bases and J by 2 bases, leaving 7 bases between them. This CDR3 is built from 13 residues. CDR1 and CDR2 (germline): MNHEY, SMNVEV (reference sequence). The CDR3 is CASSLSGNYGYTF. CDR3 DNA sequence: TGTGCCAGCAGTTTGAGCGGAAACTATGGCTACACCTTC.

This clone came up a few times. V and J are TRBV10-3 and TRBJ2-2; D is undetermined. Germline CDR1 ENHRY, CDR2 SYGVKD. V shed 5 bases and J shed 1 base, with 11 bases lying between them. This CDR3 spans 15 amino acids. The CDR3 here is CAISSNPGNTGELFF. The CDR3 nucleotides are TGTGCCATCAGTTCGAATCCGGGGAACACCGGGGAGCTGTTTTTT.

The chain is built from TRBV6-1 and TRBJ1-5, with 7 bases matching TRBD1. After removal of 5 bases from V and 0 bases from J, the junction contained 4 bases not matched to a gene. The CDR3 spans 15 residues. Germline V lookup: CDR1 MNHNS, CDR2 SASEGT. The CDR3 DNA is TGTGCCAGCAGTACCGGGACAGTTAGCAATCAGCCCCAGCATTTT. Translation: CASSTGTVSNQPQHF.

Remarks on this clone: The identical CDR3 is also encoded by other nucleotide sequences in the sample. The V call is TRBV7-8, the J call TRBJ2-7; D might be TRBD1 (5 bases). CDR1 is SGHVS and CDR2 is FQNEAQ in the germline V gene. This CDR3 has 11 amino acids. The germline V and J ends were trimmed by 2 bases and 6 bases, with 5 bases remaining between them. CDR3 loop: CASSLQGEQYF. The CDR3 DNA sequence: TGTGCCAGCAGCTTACAGGGCGAGCAGTACTTC.

The V and J genes are TRBV6-5 and TRBJ1-1, with a weak D call TRBD1 (5 bases). Germline V lookup: CDR1 MNHEY, CDR2 SVGAGI. The CDR3 sequence is 15 residues long. V lost 5 bases and J 7 bases, leaving 20 bases between the germline ends. The CDR3 region is CASSRPSGTVLEAFF. CDR3 in DNA: TGTGCCAGCAGTCGACCTAGCGGGACGGTTCTTGAAGCTTTCTTT.

The CDR3 bases are TGCGCCAGCAGCTTGGATCCTAGCGGGGGGTCCGACCCCACAGATACGCAGTATTTT. It encodes CASSLDPSGGSDPTDTQYF. The chain has TRBV5-1 and TRBJ2-3, with 11 bases that match TRBD2. Germline CDR1 SGHRS, CDR2 YFSETQ. Losses at the gene ends were 0 bases for V and 2 bases for J; bases not matched to a gene: 11. The CDR3 runs 19 residues.

The V and J genes are TRBV5-1 and TRBJ1-4; 12 nucleotides match TRBD1. Germline CDR1 reads SGHRS; CDR2 reads YFSETQ. The V gene end was trimmed by 1 base and the J gene end by 8 bases; junction bases not matched to a gene: 12. CDR3 length: 18 amino acids. CDR3 sequence (DNA): TGCGCCAGCAGCTTGTTGCCGGGACAGGGGGCTTCTGGAGAAAAACTGTTTTTT. This encodes CASSLLPGQGASGEKLFF.

The CDR3 loop is CASSFNVQGNGYTF. As DNA, the CDR3 is TGTGCCAGCAGTTTTAATGTACAGGGGAATGGCTACACCTTC. The J gene is TRBJ1-2, the V gene TRBV27; 7 bases map to TRBD1. J was trimmed by 6 bases and V by 3 bases; bases with no gene match: 7. Germline V CDR1 and CDR2: MNHEY, SMNVEV (reference sequence). CDR3 size: 14 residues.

The rearrangement joins TRBV5-7 to TRBJ2-2, with D hard to call. TRBV5-7 is an ORF, with its function uncertain. The CDR3 sequence is 18 residues long. V was shortened by 0 bases and J by 0 bases, with 15 bases between the two germline ends. CDR3 in DNA: TGTGCCAGCAGCTTGGCAGTTCGGTGGCAGGCGAACACCGGGGAGCTGTTTTTT. It is translated as CASSLAVRWQANTGELFF.

This clone was found a few times. The genes are TRBV29-1 and TRBJ1-2; a weak D match, TRBD1 (6 bases). Germline CDR1 is SQVTM and CDR2 is ANQGSEA. The CDR3 extends over 14 amino acids. Deletions cut 1 base from V and 7 bases from J, with 16 bases between. The CDR3 region has the DNA TGCAGCGTTGAAGTTTTCGCGACAGGACGTGGCTACACCTTC. Residues: CSVEVFATGRGYTF.

This clone was seen a handful of times. The V gene is TRBV29-1, the J gene TRBJ2-7, with 8 positions matching TRBD1. J gave up 2 bases and V 8 bases, and 5 bases lay outside the gene matches. The CDR3 loop spans 12 amino acids. Looked up from germline, CDR1 is SQVTM and CDR2 is ANQGSEA. In nucleotides, the CDR3 is TGCAGCTTCCGGACAGGGCCCTACGAGCAGTACTTC. As protein: CSFRTGPYEQYF.

The CDR3 protein is CASSTGQGVDIQYF. The CDR3 region has the DNA TGTGCCAGCAGCACCGGACAGGGGGTCGACATTCAGTACTTC. The chain is built from TRBV5-4 and TRBJ2-4; TRBD1 matches 10 bases. Per germline, CDR1 SGHNT and CDR2 YYREEE (reference sequence). J was trimmed by 8 bases and V by 4 bases; bases with no gene match: 6. The CDR3 totals 14 residues.

This sequence joins TRBV19 and TRBJ2-7; D may be TRBD2 (6 bases). This CDR3 spans 13 amino acids. Trimming removed 5 bases at V and 5 bases at J, with 13 bases between. CDR1 and CDR2 from the germline V gene are LNHDA and SQIVND (reference sequence). This chain's CDR3 is CASSFFGGNEQYF. DNA of the CDR3: TGTGCCAGTAGTTTTTTCGGGGGAAACGAGCAGTACTTC.

V is TRBV6-6 and J is TRBJ2-7, with D maybe TRBD2 (5 bases). V lost 5 bases to trimming and J lost 3 bases, with 17 bases between them. This CDR3 is built from 15 residues. Germline V gene lookup returns CDR1 MNHNY and CDR2 SVGAGI (reference sequence). This CDR3 is CASSTPGRRYYEQYF. CDR3 bases: TGTGCCAGCAGTACCCCTGGCAGGAGGTACTACGAGCAGTACTTC.

The V gene is TRBV2, the J gene TRBJ2-1, with D possibly TRBD2 on 7 matching bases. Trimming took off 5 bases at V and 4 bases at J, with 18 bases between the two ends. The CDR3 covers 16 residues. Per the germline V gene, CDR1 is SNHLY and CDR2 is FYNNEI. The CDR3 bases are TGTGCCAGCAGTCCCTTCGCGGGGGCCTTATACAATGAGCAGTTCTTC. It yields the protein CASSPFAGALYNEQFF.

The sample holds a few counts of this clone. The chain couples TRBV28 to TRBJ2-7; 9 nucleotides align to TRBD1. The J segment lost 2 bases and the V segment lost 6 bases, leaving 8 bases of the junction unmatched. The CDR3 spans 15 residues. The V gene's germline CDR1 is MDHEN and CDR2 SYDVKM. The CDR3, as DNA: TGTGCCAGCAGCGACTCCGGGACAGGGACCTACGAGCAGTACTTC. Protein sequence: CASSDSGTGTYEQYF.